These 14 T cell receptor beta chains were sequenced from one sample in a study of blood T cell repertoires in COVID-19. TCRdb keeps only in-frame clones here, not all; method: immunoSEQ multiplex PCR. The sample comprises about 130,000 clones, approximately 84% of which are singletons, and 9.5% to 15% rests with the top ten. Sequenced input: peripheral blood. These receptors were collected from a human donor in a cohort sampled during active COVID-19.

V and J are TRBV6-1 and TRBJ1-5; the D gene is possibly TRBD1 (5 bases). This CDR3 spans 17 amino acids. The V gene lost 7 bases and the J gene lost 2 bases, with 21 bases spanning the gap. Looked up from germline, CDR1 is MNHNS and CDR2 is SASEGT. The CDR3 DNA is TGTGCCAGCACTGCAGCCGTGGGGTGGGGCCGCAATCAGCCCCAGCATTTT. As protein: CASTAAVGWGRNQPQHF.

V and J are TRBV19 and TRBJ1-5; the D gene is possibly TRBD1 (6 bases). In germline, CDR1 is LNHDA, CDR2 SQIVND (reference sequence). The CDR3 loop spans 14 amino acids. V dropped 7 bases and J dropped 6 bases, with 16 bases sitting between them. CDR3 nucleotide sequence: TGTGCCAGTAAGGTCCGGGTAGGGGGTCAGCCCCAGCATTTT. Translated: CASKVRVGGQPQHF.

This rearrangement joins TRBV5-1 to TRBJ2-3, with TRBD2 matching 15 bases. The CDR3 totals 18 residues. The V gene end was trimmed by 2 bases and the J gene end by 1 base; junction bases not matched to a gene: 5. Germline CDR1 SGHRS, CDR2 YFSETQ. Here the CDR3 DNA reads TGCGCCAGCAGCTTCGGGACTAGCGGGGGGTCACGCACAGATACGCAGTATTTT. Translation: CASSFGTSGGSRTDTQYF.

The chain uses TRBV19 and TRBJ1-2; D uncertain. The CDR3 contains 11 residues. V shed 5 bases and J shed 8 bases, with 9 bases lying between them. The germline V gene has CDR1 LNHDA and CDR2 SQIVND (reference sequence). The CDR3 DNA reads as TGTGCCAGTAGTGAAAAACGGGGCTACACCTTC. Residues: CASSEKRGYTF.

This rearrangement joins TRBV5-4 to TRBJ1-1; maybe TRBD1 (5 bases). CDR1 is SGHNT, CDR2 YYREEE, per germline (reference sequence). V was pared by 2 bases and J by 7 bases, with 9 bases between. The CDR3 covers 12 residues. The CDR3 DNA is TGTGCCAGCAGCTTTCAGGGAAATGAAGCTTTCTTT. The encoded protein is CASSFQGNEAFF.

DNA for the CDR3: TGCGCCAGCAGCCCCGGGACAGGGCTCTACGAGCAGTACTTC. Its translation is CASSPGTGLYEQYF. The V and J genes are TRBV5-1 and TRBJ2-7, with TRBD1 identical over 9 bases. The ends lost 4 bases at V and 3 bases at J; junction bases unmatched: 5. The CDR3 runs to 14 residues. Germline CDR1 reads SGHRS; CDR2 reads YFSETQ. Based on the CDR3 plus reference TRBV5-1 and TRBJ2-7, the full variable domain is KAGVTQTPRYLIKTRGQQVTLSCSPISGHRSVSWYQQTPGQGLQFLFEYFSETQRNKGNFPGRFSGRQFSNSRSEMNVSTLELGDSALYLCASSPGTGLYEQYFGPGTRLTVT.

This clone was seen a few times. The CDR3 region is CASSAAGSPNEQYF. In DNA, the CDR3 is TGCGCCAGCAGTGCGGCAGGCTCCCCCAACGAGCAGTACTTC. The chain joins TRBV10-2 to TRBJ2-7, with D unclear. The CDR3 contains 14 residues. Germline V gene data show CDR1 as WSHSY and CDR2 as SAAADI. The ends were cut back, 4 bases at V and 5 bases at J, with 15 bases in the middle.

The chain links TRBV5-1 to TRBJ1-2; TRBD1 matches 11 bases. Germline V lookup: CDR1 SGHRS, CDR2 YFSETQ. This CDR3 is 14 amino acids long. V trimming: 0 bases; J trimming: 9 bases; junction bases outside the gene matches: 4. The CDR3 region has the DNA TGCGCCAGCAGCTTGGGGACAGGGGGCGTCAGCTACACCTTC. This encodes CASSLGTGGVSYTF.

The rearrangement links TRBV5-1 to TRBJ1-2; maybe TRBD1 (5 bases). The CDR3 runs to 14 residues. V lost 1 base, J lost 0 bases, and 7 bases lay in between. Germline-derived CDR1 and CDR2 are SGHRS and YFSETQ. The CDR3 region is CASSLSGSNYGYTF. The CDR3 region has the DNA TGCGCCAGCAGCTTGTCAGGGTCTAACTATGGCTACACCTTC.

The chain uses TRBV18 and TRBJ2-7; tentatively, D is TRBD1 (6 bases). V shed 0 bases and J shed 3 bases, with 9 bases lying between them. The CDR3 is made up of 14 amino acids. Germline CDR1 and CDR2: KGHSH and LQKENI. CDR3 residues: CASSPPGGVYEQYF. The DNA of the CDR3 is TGTGCCAGCTCACCACCAGGGGGAGTCTACGAGCAGTACTTC.

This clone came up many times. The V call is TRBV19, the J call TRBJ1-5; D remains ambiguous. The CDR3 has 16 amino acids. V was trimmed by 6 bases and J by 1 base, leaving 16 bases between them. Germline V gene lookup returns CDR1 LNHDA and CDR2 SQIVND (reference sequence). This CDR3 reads CASSSVVGRSNQPQHF. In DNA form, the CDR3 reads TGTGCCAGTAGCTCCGTGGTGGGCAGAAGCAATCAGCCCCAGCATTTT.

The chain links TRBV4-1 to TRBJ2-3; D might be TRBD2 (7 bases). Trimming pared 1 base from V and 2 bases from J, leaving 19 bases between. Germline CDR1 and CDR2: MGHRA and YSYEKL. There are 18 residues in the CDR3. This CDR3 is CASSQARGGPIPTDTQYF. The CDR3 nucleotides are TGCGCCAGCAGCCAAGCCCGCGGGGGCCCTATTCCCACAGATACGCAGTATTTT.

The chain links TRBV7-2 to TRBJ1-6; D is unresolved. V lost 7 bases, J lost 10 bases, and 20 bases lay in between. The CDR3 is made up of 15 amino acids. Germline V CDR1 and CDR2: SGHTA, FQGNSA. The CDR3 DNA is TGTGCCAGCACCCTCAATGGAGTCAAGAGATCACCCCTCCACTTT. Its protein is CASTLNGVKRSPLHF.

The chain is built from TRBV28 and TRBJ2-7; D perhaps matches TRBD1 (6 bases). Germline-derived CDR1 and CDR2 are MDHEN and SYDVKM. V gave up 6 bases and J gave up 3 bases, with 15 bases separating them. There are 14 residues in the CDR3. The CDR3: CASRPTGNSYEQYF. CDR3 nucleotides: TGTGCCAGCAGACCAACAGGGAACAGCTACGAGCAGTACTTC.